One and the same sample provided the 26 T cell receptor beta chains below, sequenced in a study of OX40 agonist ivuxolimab in advanced cancers. Preparation of the library involved the immunoSEQ multiplex PCR assay. Sourced from immuneACCESS, this table was stored by TCRdb with only in-frame sequences that have V and J called. A share of the clones is absent; for the studies checked, an unresolved V gene accounts for under half, and the remainder has no known explanation. In all, the sample holds some 80,000 clones, and 89% of those were seen once. Together, the top ten hold around 0.4% of the sample. The sample was CD4+ or CD8+ T cells sorted from blood, taken in a trial of the OX40 agonist ivuxolimab. These receptors came from an adult with an advanced solid tumor such as melanoma, head and neck, liver or kidney cancer.

The chain carries TRBV6-5 and TRBJ2-7, with TRBD1 identical over 7 bases. The CDR3 spans 14 residues. J lost 3 bases, V lost 8 bases, and 10 bases had no gene match. CDR1 MNHEY and CDR2 SVGAGI come from the germline V gene. For the CDR3, the DNA is TGTGCCAGCCGCCGACAGGGCTCGGGCTACGAGCAGTACTTC. Translating gives CASRRQGSGYEQYF.

The rearrangement links TRBV27 to TRBJ2-5, with D perhaps TRBD2 (5 bases). V shed 5 bases and J shed 5 bases, with 15 bases lying between them. The CDR3 length is 14 residues. The germline V gene encodes CDR1 MNHEY and CDR2 SMNVEV (reference sequence). The DNA of the CDR3 is TGTGCCAGCAGTCCCTATAGAAGGAGGGAGACCCAGTACTTC. It yields the protein CASSPYRRRETQYF.

The chain couples TRBV30 to TRBJ2-1, with 9 bases that match TRBD2. The CDR3 totals 14 residues. Germline V gene lookup returns CDR1 GTSNPN and CDR2 SVGIG (reference sequence). Trimming at V came to 5 bases and at J to 7 bases, leaving 9 bases not matched to a gene. CDR3: CAWGASGMWNEQFF. CDR3 coding DNA: TGTGCCTGGGGGGCTAGCGGGATGTGGAATGAGCAGTTCTTC. The whole variable domain, remainder taken from reference TRBV30 and TRBJ2-1, is SQTIHQWPATLVQPVGSPLSLECTVEGTSNPNLYWYRQAAGRGLQLLFYSVGIGQISSEVPQNLSASRPQDRQFILSSKKLLLSDSGFYLCAWGASGMWNEQFFGPGTRLTVL.

The chain has TRBV11-1 and TRBJ2-7; TRBD2 agrees at 11 bases. The CDR3 runs to 14 residues. CDR1 is SGHAT, CDR2 FQDESV, per germline (reference sequence). The V and J ends lost 7 bases and 3 bases, in that order; junction bases with no gene match: 5. The CDR3 region has the DNA TGTGCCAGCACCGTACTAGCGGGAGTCTACGAGCAGTACTTC. This codes for CASTVLAGVYEQYF.

The chain carries TRBV18 and TRBJ1-1, with a tentative D call TRBD1 (6 bases). Germline V gene data show CDR1 as KGHSH and CDR2 as LQKENI. V was shortened by 5 bases and J by 3 bases, with 16 bases between the two germline ends. The CDR3 consists of 15 residues. The CDR3 loop is CASSRGAGVDTEAFF. The DNA for the CDR3 is TGTGCCAGCTCAAGGGGGGCAGGGGTGGACACTGAAGCTTTCTTT.

The genes are TRBV7-8 and TRBJ1-2, with a weak D call TRBD1 (5 bases). Germline assignment: CDR1 SGHVS and CDR2 FQNEAQ. V lost 5 bases to trimming and J lost 6 bases, with 13 bases between them. The CDR3 length is 13 residues. CDR3 residues: CASSPGWGNGYTF. As DNA, the CDR3 is TGTGCCAGCAGCCCGGGTTGGGGGAATGGCTACACCTTC.

The rearrangement joins TRBV10-3 to TRBJ1-4; D gene uncertain. The germline gives CDR1 ENHRY, CDR2 SYGVKD. Trimming left V 8 bases short and J 5 bases short, with 12 bases between. This CDR3 spans 13 amino acids. CDR3 sequence: CAIGGEENEKLFF. Here the CDR3 DNA reads TGTGCCATCGGAGGTGAAGAGAATGAAAAACTGTTTTTT.

The genes are TRBV6-5 and TRBJ1-1; weak D call: TRBD1 (5 bases). The CDR3 is made up of 14 amino acids. CDR1 and CDR2 from the germline V gene are MNHEY and SVGAGI. Trimming left V 7 bases short and J 1 base short, with 13 bases between. The CDR3 here is CASKIAGTNTEAFF. In DNA, the CDR3 is TGTGCCAGCAAAATTGCCGGGACGAACACTGAAGCTTTCTTT.

This chain joins TRBV18 and TRBJ1-3, with 10 positions matching TRBD1. This CDR3 has 15 amino acids. The germline CDR1 and CDR2 sequences are KGHSH and LQKENI. V lost 4 bases and J lost 3; bases outside the gene matches: 3. The CDR3 sequence: CASSQGQGIGNTIYF. DNA of the CDR3: TGTGCCAGCTCACAGGGACAGGGGATTGGAAACACCATATATTTT.

This rearrangement joins TRBV30 to TRBJ1-1; TRBD1 matches 12 bases. This CDR3 contains 16 residues. J lost 1 base, V lost 3 bases, and 6 bases had no gene match. Germline V lookup: CDR1 GTSNPN, CDR2 SVGIG (reference sequence). The CDR3 is CAWRPGQGASNTEAFF. The CDR3 DNA reads as TGTGCCTGGAGACCGGGACAGGGGGCCTCGAACACTGAAGCTTTCTTT.

This clone was detected a few times. The genes are TRBV6-5 and TRBJ1-1; D unclear. CDR3 length equals 13 residues. The V and J ends lost 7 bases and 1 base respectively, with 10 bases between them. Germline V gives CDR1 MNHEY, CDR2 SVGAGI. The CDR3 nucleotides are TGTGCCAGCACCCCTTGGAGGAACACTGAAGCTTTCTTT. This gives the protein CASTPWRNTEAFF.

This clone was counted once. The chain carries TRBV10-2 and TRBJ1-1, with 9 bases lining up with TRBD1. V was pared by 10 bases and J by 4 bases, with 16 bases of the junction left unmatched. There are 16 residues in the CDR3. Germline V gene sequence: CDR1 WSHSY, CDR2 SAAADI. In nucleotides, the CDR3 is TGCGCCACCTATCCGGGACAGGGCAGGGGGACCACTGAAGCTTTCTTT. This sequence encodes CATYPGQGRGTTEAFF.

The gene calls are TRBV5-1 and TRBJ1-5; D is perhaps TRBD1 (6 bases). Per germline, CDR1 SGHRS and CDR2 YFSETQ. The ends were cut back, 4 bases at V and 2 bases at J, with 10 bases in the middle. The CDR3 loop spans 14 amino acids. DNA of the CDR3: TGCGCCAGCAGCCCGGCAGGGGGCAATCAGCCCCAGCATTTT. Its protein is CASSPAGGNQPQHF. Drawing the rest from reference TRBV5-1 and TRBJ1-5, the complete variable domain is KAGVTQTPRYLIKTRGQQVTLSCSPISGHRSVSWYQQTPGQGLQFLFEYFSETQRNKGNFPGRFSGRQFSNSRSEMNVSTLELGDSALYLCASSPAGGNQPQHFGDGTRLSIL.

This clone was detected once. The rearrangement links TRBV5-6 to TRBJ2-3; TRBD2 agrees at 9 bases. Germline trimming cut 5 bases from V and 2 bases from J; bases unmatched to any gene: 6. CDR3 length: 15 residues. CDR1 and CDR2 from the germline V gene are SGHDT and YYEEEE. CDR3 DNA sequence: TGTGCCAGCAGTTCTATAGCGGGGGCCACAGATACGCAGTATTTT. It encodes CASSSIAGATDTQYF.

The gene calls are TRBV19 and TRBJ2-1; D gene uncertain. CDR1 and CDR2 (germline): LNHDA, SQIVND (reference sequence). V gave up 4 bases and J gave up 3 bases, with 16 bases separating them. The CDR3 length is 16 residues. CDR3 DNA sequence: TGTGCCAGTAGTACCTTAGCAGGAATAAACTACAATGAGCAGTTCTTC. It specifies CASSTLAGINYNEQFF.

The rearrangement links TRBV18 to TRBJ1-5; D may be TRBD1 (5 bases). Germline V lookup: CDR1 KGHSH, CDR2 LQKENI. The V and J ends lost 3 bases and 3 bases respectively, with 15 bases between them. This CDR3 region has 16 residues. CDR3 in amino acids: CASSPQGRENNQPQHF. The CDR3 bases are TGTGCCAGCTCACCCCAGGGTCGGGAGAACAATCAGCCCCAGCATTTT.

The chain uses TRBV7-2 and TRBJ2-1; D not certain. Germline lookup yields CDR1 SGHTA and CDR2 FQGNSA. The V end was cut by 5 bases, the J end by 9 bases, with 8 bases between. The CDR3 consists of 11 residues. The CDR3: CASSVMGEQFF. CDR3 coding DNA: TGTGCCAGCAGCGTCATGGGTGAGCAGTTCTTC.

The chain is built from TRBV7-2 and TRBJ2-7, with D perhaps TRBD2 (6 bases). Per germline, CDR1 SGHTA and CDR2 FQGNSA. CDR3 size: 15 residues. The V gene lost 0 bases and the J gene lost 4 bases, with 13 bases spanning the gap. The CDR3 sequence: CASSLASGVVYEQYF. Written as DNA, the CDR3 is TGTGCCAGCAGCTTAGCCTCGGGAGTGGTATACGAGCAGTACTTC.

The rearrangement links TRBV4-1 to TRBJ2-1; 12 bases align to TRBD2. Losses at the gene ends were 8 bases for V and 7 bases for J; bases not matched to a gene: 9. The CDR3 has 15 amino acids. Germline V gene data show CDR1 as MGHRA and CDR2 as YSYEKL. The CDR3 is CASGRLAGGLNEQFF. The CDR3 bases are TGCGCCAGCGGTCGGCTAGCGGGAGGGCTAAATGAGCAGTTCTTC.

The chain is built from TRBV6-5 and TRBJ2-2, with a weak D call TRBD1 (5 bases). Trimming left V 0 bases short and J 5 bases short, with 13 bases between. Germline-derived CDR1 and CDR2 are MNHEY and SVGAGI. The CDR3 is 16 residues long. The CDR3 here is CASSYSRQTLTGELFF. CDR3 DNA sequence: TGTGCCAGCAGTTACTCGCGACAGACCCTTACCGGGGAGCTGTTTTTT.

V gene TRBV20-1 combines with J gene TRBJ1-1; D remains unclear. The germline V gene encodes CDR1 DFQATT and CDR2 SNEGSKA (reference sequence). The ends were cut back, 6 bases at V and 11 bases at J, with 13 bases in the middle. The CDR3 totals 10 residues. CDR3 sequence reads: CSALHMVAFF. DNA of the CDR3: TGCAGTGCCCTGCACATGGTGGCTTTCTTT.

This clone has just one count. CDR3 DNA: TGTGCCAGCAGGCCGGAACTAGCGGGAGGGCTCTACGCCGGGGAGCTGTTTTTT. It specifies CASRPELAGGLYAGELFF. The V call is TRBV9, the J call TRBJ2-2, with 13 bases fitting TRBD2. Germline lookup yields CDR1 SGDLS and CDR2 YYNGEE. Trimming cost V 5 bases and J 6 bases; bases outside gene matches: 13. The CDR3 is 18 amino acids.

Here the CDR3 reads CASSLFQGTEAFF. CDR3 coding DNA: TGTGCCAGCAGTTTATTCCAAGGGACTGAAGCTTTCTTT. The chain links TRBV27 to TRBJ1-1; unclear D gene. Germline V gene sequence: CDR1 MNHEY, CDR2 SMNVEV (reference sequence). CDR3 length: 13 residues. The V end was cut by 1 base, the J end by 5 bases, with 8 bases between.

CDR3 sequence (DNA): TGTGCCAGCAGTGAACAAGAGACCCAGTACTTC. Protein sequence: CASSEQETQYF. The J gene is TRBJ2-5, the V gene TRBV6-1, with D hard to call. Germline-derived CDR1 and CDR2 are MNHNS and SASEGT. This CDR3 spans 11 amino acids. Trimming took off 2 bases at V and 2 bases at J, with 0 bases between the two ends.

CDR3 DNA: TGTGCCAGCACAAATGGGGAGACCCAGTACTTC. As protein: CASTNGETQYF. V usage is TRBV5-6 and J usage is TRBJ2-5; D call uncertain. Trimming shortened V by 6 bases and J by 5 bases, and 8 bases separated the two germline ends. Germline V gene sequence: CDR1 SGHDT, CDR2 YYEEEE. The CDR3 extends over 11 amino acids.

This sequence joins TRBV9 and TRBJ2-7; D is perhaps TRBD2 (5 bases). Germline V lookup: CDR1 SGDLS, CDR2 YYNGEE. V was shortened by 0 bases and J by 0 bases, with 10 bases between the two germline ends. There are 15 residues in the CDR3. The CDR3 loop is CASSVAGTSSYEQYF. As DNA, the CDR3 is TGTGCCAGCAGCGTAGCGGGAACGAGCTCCTACGAGCAGTACTTC.